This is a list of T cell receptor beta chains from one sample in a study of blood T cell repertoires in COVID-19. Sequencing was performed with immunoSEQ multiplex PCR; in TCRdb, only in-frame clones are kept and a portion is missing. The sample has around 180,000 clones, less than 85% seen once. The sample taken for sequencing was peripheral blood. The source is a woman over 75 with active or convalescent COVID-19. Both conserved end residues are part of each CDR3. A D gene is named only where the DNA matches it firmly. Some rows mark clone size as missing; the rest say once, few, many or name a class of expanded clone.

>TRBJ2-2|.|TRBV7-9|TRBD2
CASSIGAGDDTGELFF
TGTGCCAGCAGCATTGGGGCGGGAGATGACACCGGGGAGCTGTTTTTT
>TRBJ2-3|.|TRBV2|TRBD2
CASSSGTRTDTQYF
TGTGCCAGCAGTTCCGGGACTAGGACAGATACGCAGTATTTT
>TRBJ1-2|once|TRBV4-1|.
CASSQGGSPKGYTF
TGCGCCAGCAGCCAGGGGGGGTCGCCAAAAGGCTACACCTTC
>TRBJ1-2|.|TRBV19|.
CASTTMGRAPITIGYTF
TGTGCCAGTACGACAATGGGCAGGGCACCTATAACTATTGGCTACACCTTC
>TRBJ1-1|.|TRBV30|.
CAWSVSVEAFF
TGTGCCTGGAGTGTATCTGTAGAAGCTTTCTTT
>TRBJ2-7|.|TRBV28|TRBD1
CASRQQGMFYEQYF
TGTGCCAGCAGACAACAGGGGATGTTTTACGAGCAGTACTTC
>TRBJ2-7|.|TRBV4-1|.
CASSRTLEVYEQYF
TGCGCCAGCAGCCGGACCTTGGAGGTCTACGAGCAGTACTTC
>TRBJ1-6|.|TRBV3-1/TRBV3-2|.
CASSQGRGNSPLHF
TGTGCCAGCAGCCAAGGCAGGGGTAATTCACCCCTCCACTTT
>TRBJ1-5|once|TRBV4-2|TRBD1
CASSPSGQADQPQHF
TGTGCCAGCAGCCCCTCCGGACAGGCCGATCAGCCCCAGCATTTT
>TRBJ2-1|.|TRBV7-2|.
CASSLVFGQQQFF
TGTGCCAGCAGCTTAGTTTTTGGGCAGCAGCAGTTCTTC
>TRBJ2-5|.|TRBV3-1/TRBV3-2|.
CASSHNGQRETQYF
TGTGCCAGCAGCCATAACGGACAGAGGGAGACCCAGTACTTC
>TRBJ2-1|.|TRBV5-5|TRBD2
CASSLGVLAGPGEQFF
TGTGCCAGCAGCTTGGGGGTACTAGCGGGACCCGGGGAGCAGTTCTTC
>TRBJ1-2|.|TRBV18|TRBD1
CASSHGTGGYYGYTF
TGTGCCAGCTCACATGGGACAGGGGGTTACTATGGCTACACCTTC
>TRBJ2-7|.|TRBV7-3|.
CASSLSGPGEQYF
TGTGCCAGCAGCTTATCCGGGCCGGGGGAGCAGTACTTC
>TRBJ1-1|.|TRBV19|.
CASSLHVTSALWTEAFF
TGTGCCAGTAGTCTCCACGTGACATCGGCCTTATGGACTGAAGCTTTCTTT
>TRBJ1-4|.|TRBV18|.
CASSIKTTNEKLFF
TGTGCCAGCTCTATAAAAACAACTAATGAAAAACTGTTTTTT
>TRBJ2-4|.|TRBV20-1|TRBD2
CSASPLAGVQYF
TGCAGTGCTAGTCCTCTAGCGGGAGTTCAGTACTTC
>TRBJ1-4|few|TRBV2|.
CASTEGRGDEKLFF
TGTGCCAGCACAGAAGGCAGGGGCGATGAAAAACTGTTTTTT
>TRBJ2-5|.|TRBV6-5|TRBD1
CASSRAGGPQETQYF
TGTGCCAGCAGCCGGGCAGGGGGCCCCCAAGAGACCCAGTACTTC
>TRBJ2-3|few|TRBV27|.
CASSPLGRSTDTQYF
TGTGCCAGCAGTCCGCTAGGGAGAAGCACAGATACGCAGTATTTT
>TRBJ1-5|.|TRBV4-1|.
CASSQDNIQPQHF
TGCGCCAGCAGCCAGGACAATATCCAGCCCCAGCATTTT
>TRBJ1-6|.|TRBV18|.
CASSPETAYNSPLHF
TGTGCCAGCTCACCAGAAACAGCTTATAATTCACCCCTCCACTTT
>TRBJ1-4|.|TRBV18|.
CASSLDYTTNEKLFF
TGTGCCAGCTCACTCGACTACACAACTAATGAAAAACTGTTTTTT
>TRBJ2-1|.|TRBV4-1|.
CASSQLELASSYNEQFF
TGCGCCAGCAGCCAACTCGAGTTAGCTTCCTCCTACAATGAGCAGTTCTTC
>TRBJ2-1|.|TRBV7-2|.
CASSQRGTQGNEQFF
TGTGCCAGCAGCCAAAGGGGGACGCAGGGGAATGAGCAGTTCTTC
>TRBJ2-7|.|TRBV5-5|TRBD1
CASSTGQGVSYEQYF
TGTGCCAGCAGCACGGGACAGGGGGTCAGCTACGAGCAGTACTTC
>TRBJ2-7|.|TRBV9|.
CASSLSPGSYEQYF
TGTGCCAGCAGCCTTAGCCCGGGCTCCTACGAGCAGTACTTC
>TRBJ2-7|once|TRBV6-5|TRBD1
CASRTGGFYEQYF
TGTGCCAGCAGGACAGGGGGTTTTTACGAGCAGTACTTC
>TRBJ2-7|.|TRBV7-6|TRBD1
CASSSSRDRGLHEQYF
TGTGCCAGCAGTTCCTCCCGGGACAGGGGACTCCACGAGCAGTACTTC
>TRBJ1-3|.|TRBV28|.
CASRGTSSGRNTIYF
TGTGCCAGCAGGGGGACTTCTTCGGGGAGGAACACCATATATTTT
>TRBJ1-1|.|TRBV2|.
CASSEARGIAFF
TGTGCCAGCAGTGAAGCGCGGGGCATAGCTTTCTTT
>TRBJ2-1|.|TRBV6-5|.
CASSKSGSEDEFF
TGTGCCAGCAGCAAATCAGGGTCTGAAGATGAGTTCTTC
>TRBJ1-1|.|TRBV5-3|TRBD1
CARSRGQVRLGTEAFF
TGTGCCAGAAGCAGAGGACAGGTCAGGTTGGGGACTGAAGCTTTCTTT
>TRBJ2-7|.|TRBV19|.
CASSGGQVENEQYF
TGTGCCAGTTCCGGGGGGCAAGTGGAGAACGAGCAGTACTTC
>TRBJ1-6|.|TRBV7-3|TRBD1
CASSLLGQGFYSPLHF
TGTGCCAGCAGCTTACTGGGACAGGGGTTTTATTCACCCCTCCACTTT
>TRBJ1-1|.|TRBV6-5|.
CASVPAGWNTEAFF
TGTGCCAGCGTCCCCGCAGGGTGGAACACTGAAGCTTTCTTT
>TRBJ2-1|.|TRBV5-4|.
CASSPTGSSYNEQFF
TGTGCCAGCAGCCCGACCGGGAGCTCCTACAATGAGCAGTTCTTC
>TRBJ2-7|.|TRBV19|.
CASTPGQSYEQYF
TGTGCCAGTACCCCAGGACAGTCCTACGAGCAGTACTTC
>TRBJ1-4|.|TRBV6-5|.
CASSDSASRGEKLFF
TGTGCCAGCTCCGATTCGGCCTCCAGGGGCGAAAAACTGTTTTTT
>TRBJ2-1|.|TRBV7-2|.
CASSFGSLSEQFF
TGTGCCAGCAGCTTCGGTAGCTTGAGTGAGCAGTTCTTC
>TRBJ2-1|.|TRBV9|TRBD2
CASSVVSSGVYNEQFF
TGTGCCAGCAGCGTAGTCTCTAGCGGGGTCTACAATGAGCAGTTCTTC
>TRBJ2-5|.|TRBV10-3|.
CAISARDQETQYF
TGTGCCATCAGTGCCAGGGACCAAGAGACCCAGTACTTC
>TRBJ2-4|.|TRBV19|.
CASWVGGRSVAKNIQYF
TGTGCCAGTTGGGTAGGGGGACGGTCGGTGGCCAAAAACATTCAGTACTTC
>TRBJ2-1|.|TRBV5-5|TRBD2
CASSFGTSSSYNEQFF
TGTGCCAGCAGCTTCGGGACTAGCTCCTCCTACAATGAGCAGTTCTTC
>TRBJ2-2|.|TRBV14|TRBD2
CASSLGLARNTGELFF
TGTGCCAGCAGCCTCGGACTAGCGAGAAACACCGGGGAGCTGTTTTTT
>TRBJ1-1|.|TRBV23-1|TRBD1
CASSQRQGHLRREGMNTEAFF
TGCGCCAGCAGTCAAAGACAGGGTCATCTAAGGCGGGAGGGCATGAACACTGAAGCTTTCTTT
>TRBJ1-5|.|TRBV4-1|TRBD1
CASSRQGLEQPQHF
TGCGCCAGCAGCCGACAGGGGTTGGAGCAGCCCCAGCATTTT